The next 14 T cell receptor beta chains were all read from a single sample in a study of cytomegalovirus exposure and HLA in healthy donors (dated by TCRdb to about 2017). The library was produced with the immunoSEQ multiplex PCR assay. The multiplex PCR relied on a mix of 60 forward primers for TCR Vbeta segments and 13 reverse primers for TCR Jbeta segments. The table was pulled from immuneACCESS by TCRdb, which kept in-frame rearrangements only. Such tables lose some clones; where checked, under half of the loss comes from unresolved V genes, and the rest has no known cause. Across this sample there are about 120,000 clones, with about 73% seen only once. The ten largest clones add up to roughly 3.5% of the sample. Sequenced input: PBMCs. Receptors originate from a woman aged 30 to 39 in good health and CMV-seropositive.

The V call is TRBV5-1, the J call TRBJ2-5; tentative D call: TRBD1 (5 bases). This CDR3 region has 13 residues. V was pared by 4 bases and J by 3 bases, with 10 bases between. Germline values: CDR1 SGHRS, CDR2 YFSETQ. CDR3 amino acids: CASSPGHKETQYF. In DNA, the CDR3 is TGCGCCAGCAGCCCTGGACATAAAGAGACCCAGTACTTC.

The rearrangement joins TRBV10-3 to TRBJ2-7, with TRBD1 matching over 9 bases. CDR1 and CDR2 (germline): ENHRY, SYGVKD. Germline trimming cut 6 bases from V and 0 bases from J; bases unmatched to any gene: 3. This CDR3 is built from 14 residues. The CDR3 DNA reads TGTGCCATCAGAACGGACAGGGGCTCCTACGAGCAGTACTTC. It yields the protein CAIRTDRGSYEQYF.

This chain links TRBV4-1 with TRBJ1-2; tentatively, D is TRBD1 (5 bases). V gave up 5 bases and J gave up 5 bases, with 15 bases separating them. Germline loops: CDR1 MGHRA, CDR2 YSYEKL. The CDR3 covers 14 residues. This CDR3 is CASSESGGGYGYTF. The CDR3 nucleotides are TGCGCCAGCAGCGAAAGCGGGGGGGGTTATGGCTACACCTTC.

Comment on this clone: The sample contains more than one DNA sequence encoding this CDR3. The V gene is TRBV5-6, the J gene TRBJ2-7, with a weak D call TRBD1 (5 bases). The V and J ends lost 2 bases and 3 bases respectively, with 6 bases between them. The CDR3 covers 12 residues. CDR1 and CDR2 from the germline V gene are SGHDT and YYEEEE. This CDR3 reads CASSLGDYEQYF. CDR3 DNA sequence: TGTGCCAGCAGCTTAGGGGACTACGAGCAGTACTTC.

Details on this clone: At one end the junction does not follow the germline gene, possibly because of a read error. The chain has TRBV7-9 and TRBJ1-6; D is ambiguous. The length of the CDR3 is 16 residues. In germline, CDR1 is SEHNR, CDR2 FQNEAQ (reference sequence). CDR3 sequence reads: CSSSPAGSSYNSPLHF. The DNA for the CDR3 is TGTTCCAGCAGCCCTGCCGGGAGCTCCTATAATTCACCCCTCCACTTT. The full variable domain, completed using reference TRBV7-9 and TRBJ1-6, is DTGVSQNPRHKITKRGQNVTFRCDPISEHNRLYWYRQTLGQGPEFLTYFQNEAQLEKSRLLSDRFSAERPKGSFSTLEIQRTEQGDSAMYLCSSSPAGSSYNSPLHFGNGTRLTVT.

The chain has TRBV21-1 and TRBJ1-4; TRBD1 is the table's D call, not checked against the DNA. TRBV21-1 counts as a pseudogene. This CDR3 is 18 amino acids long. CDR3 protein: CASLLTAYILSTNEKLFF. The CDR3 DNA is TGTGCCAGCTTGTTAACAGCTTACATTCTATCAACTAATGAAAAACTGTTTTTT.

This clone has only a few counts. The chain combines TRBV5-4 with TRBJ1-4, with 8 nucleotides matching TRBD1. The germline V gene has CDR1 SGHNT and CDR2 YYREEE (reference sequence). The CDR3 spans 17 residues. V dropped 4 bases and J dropped 4; count of bases not matched to a gene: 12. The CDR3 DNA sequence: TGTGCCAGCAGCGCCATGAACGACAGGGGCAGTAATGAAAAACTGTTTTTT. Translating it yields CASSAMNDRGSNEKLFF.

The chain couples TRBV9 to TRBJ2-1; D may be TRBD2 (6 bases). Germline values: CDR1 SGDLS, CDR2 YYNGEE. V was shortened by 2 bases and J by 11 bases, with 11 bases between the two germline ends. The CDR3 sequence is 12 residues long. DNA of the CDR3: TGTGCCAGCAGCGTCCCGGGACTCCAGCAGTTCTTC. It yields the protein CASSVPGLQQFF.

The J gene is TRBJ1-4, the V gene TRBV19, with 9 bases identical to TRBD1. Per germline, CDR1 LNHDA and CDR2 SQIVND (reference sequence). The CDR3 length is 15 residues. Trimming at V came to 4 bases and at J to 4 bases, leaving 4 bases not matched to a gene. The CDR3 nucleotides are TGTGCCAGTAGTACCGGGACAGGGATTAATGAAAAACTGTTTTTT. Amino acids: CASSTGTGINEKLFF.

The chain uses TRBV27 and TRBJ2-4; 8 bases are shared with TRBD1. The germline CDR1 and CDR2 sequences are MNHEY and SMNVEV (reference sequence). The CDR3 consists of 13 residues. V shed 6 bases, J shed 12 bases, and the junction held 10 bases outside the gene matches. The CDR3 spells CASRTHGQGHQYF. CDR3 DNA: TGTGCCAGCAGGACCCACGGACAGGGCCATCAGTACTTC.

The gene calls are TRBV9 and TRBJ1-1; TRBD1 might be the D (6 bases). The CDR3 is made up of 15 amino acids. V was cut by 4 bases and J by 10 bases, with 23 bases left in between. From germline, CDR1 is SGDLS and CDR2 YYNGEE. In DNA form, the CDR3 reads TGTGCCAGCAGCTTCCGACAGGCCGGCACTGACGTAGCTTTCTTT. Amino acid sequence: CASSFRQAGTDVAFF.

The V gene is TRBV7-2, the J gene TRBJ2-2; 7 bases are a match to TRBD2. V gave up 8 bases and J gave up 5 bases; unmatched junction bases: 8. The CDR3 is 14 amino acids. Germline lookup yields CDR1 SGHTA and CDR2 FQGNSA. The CDR3 nucleotides are TGTGCCAGCCGGACTCGGCGGGAGACCGGGGAGCTGTTTTTT. Translated: CASRTRRETGELFF.

This clone came up once. The V call is TRBV10-1, the J call TRBJ2-5, with 12 positions matching TRBD2. V was clipped by 7 bases and J by 5 bases; unmatched bases: 5. This CDR3 region has 14 residues. The germline V gene has CDR1 WNHNN and CDR2 SYGVQD (reference sequence). Written as DNA, the CDR3 is TGCGCCAGCACTAGCGGGGGGGCGGGGGAGACCCAGTACTTC. This translates into CASTSGGAGETQYF.

The V gene is TRBV5-1, the J gene TRBJ1-1; D uncertain. Trimming pared 0 bases from V and 2 bases from J, leaving 8 bases between. The CDR3 has 14 amino acids. From germline, CDR1 is SGHRS and CDR2 YFSETQ. CDR3 amino acids: CASSLAWSNTEAFF. In DNA, the CDR3 is TGCGCCAGCAGCTTGGCGTGGAGTAACACTGAAGCTTTCTTT. Full variable domain (missing parts from reference TRBV5-1 and TRBJ1-1): KAGVTQTPRYLIKTRGQQVTLSCSPISGHRSVSWYQQTPGQGLQFLFEYFSETQRNKGNFPGRFSGRQFSNSRSEMNVSTLELGDSALYLCASSLAWSNTEAFFGQGTRLTVV.